A selection of T cell receptor beta chains follows, all from one sample in a study of T cells after yellow fever vaccination. From the 5' RACE reads, TCRdb called clonotypes with MiXCR, one entry per CDR3 protein. The sample records approximately 250,000 distinct CDR3 sequences, more than 6.5% being singletons. The source material was CD4+ T cells sorted from PBMCs, sampled on the day of the yellow fever booster vaccination. Every receptor here comes from a man aged 30 to 45 who received the YFV17D yellow fever vaccine. The CDR3 runs from the conserved cysteine through the conserved F or W. D genes are given only for firm matches. Expanded clones get a size class; other rows say once, few or many, or leave the size out.

clone_size	d_call	v_call	j_call	cdr3_nt	cdr3_aa
few	TRBD2	TRBV28	TRBJ2-4	TGTGCCAGCAGTTTACACCTAGGAGCTAGCTCAAGCGGGACCAAAAACATTCAGTACTTC	CASSLHLGASSSGTKNIQYF
many	-	TRBV11-2	TRBJ2-7	TGTGCCAGCAGCCCCCGCAGCGGAAATGGATACGAGCAGTACTTC	CASSPRSGNGYEQYF
many	-	TRBV24-1	TRBJ1-5	TGTGCCACCAGTGAGCCCTATAGCAATCAGCCCCAGCATTTT	CATSEPYSNQPQHF
-	-	TRBV6-1	TRBJ1-3	TGTGCCAGCAGTGAAGACAGGACCGCTGGAAACACCATATATTTT	CASSEDRTAGNTIYF
few	-	TRBV25-1	TRBJ2-3	TGTGCCAGCAGTGAAAGCCAGGGGGGGCCAGATACGCAGTATTTT	CASSESQGGPDTQYF
-	-	TRBV6-5	TRBJ2-3	TGTGCCAGCAGAAAGTTGAATACGCAGTATTTT	CASRKLNTQYF
few	-	TRBV6-5	TRBJ2-1	TGTGCCAGCAGTTTAAAGGTACTAGTGCGGAATGAGCAGTTCTTC	CASSLKVLVRNEQFF
-	-	TRBV9	TRBJ1-1	TGTGCCAGCAGCCTAGGGCCCATCAGGGGCAACACTGAAGCTTTCTTT	CASSLGPIRGNTEAFF
-	-	TRBV6-5	TRBJ2-5	TGTGCCAGCAGTTTGGGCAGCATACAAGAGACCCAGTACTTC	CASSLGSIQETQYF
many	-	TRBV7-2	TRBJ1-2	TGTGCCAGCAGCCCCGAGGCCCGTGCGTTTGGCTACACCTTC	CASSPEARAFGYTF
few	TRBD1	TRBV5-1	TRBJ2-3	TGCGCCAGCAACCTACAGGGGCCGTACAATACAGATACGCAGTATTTT	CASNLQGPYNTDTQYF
many	-	TRBV4-3	TRBJ2-3	TGCGCCAGCAGCCAAGCGAACCAACCCCCAGATACGCAGTATTTT	CASSQANQPPDTQYF
many	TRBD2	TRBV23-1	TRBJ2-1	TGCGCCAGCACCGTGTCCGGGACTAGATATAAGGTCAATGAGCAGTTCTTC	CASTVSGTRYKVNEQFF
-	-	TRBV27	TRBJ2-2	TGTGCCAGTCACCCTCATATGAACACCGGGGAGCTGTTTTTT	CASHPHMNTGELFF
-	TRBD1	TRBV7-9	TRBJ2-5	TGTGCCAGCAGCTTCGGACAGGGTGAGGGAGAGACCCAGTACTTC	CASSFGQGEGETQYF
few	-	TRBV10-3	TRBJ2-5	TGTGCCATCAAGGGTCAGGGCTCCCAAGAGACCCAGTACTTC	CAIKGQGSQETQYF
few	-	TRBV20-1	TRBJ1-1	TGCAGTGCTAGAGATCAGGGTGGGGGACCGGAGACTGAAGCTTTCTTT	CSARDQGGGPETEAFF
few	-	TRBV14	TRBJ2-7	TGTGCCAGCAGCCCCCGGAGGCTCCTGAGGGACGAGCAGTACTTC	CASSPRRLLRDEQYF
many	TRBD2	TRBV20-1	TRBJ2-1	TGCAGTGCCCCTAACCCAGCGGCGGGAGGTCACAATGAGCAGTTCTTC	CSAPNPAAGGHNEQFF
-	TRBD2	TRBV4-3	TRBJ2-4	TGCGCCAGCAGCCAAGAGGGGACTAGGGGGGGCTCGGCCAAAAACATTCAGTACTTC	CASSQEGTRGGSAKNIQYF
few	TRBD1	TRBV10-3	TRBJ2-5	TGTGCCATTGGAGACAGGGCCCAAGAGACCCAGTACTTC	CAIGDRAQETQYF
-	-	TRBV11-2	TRBJ1-2	TGTGCCAGCAGCACCTCAGGGATTTCTGGCTACACCTTC	CASSTSGISGYTF
many	-	TRBV29-1	TRBJ2-7	TGCAGCCTCCGGGGGGACAAGGGCGAGCAGTACTTC	CSLRGDKGEQYF
many	TRBD1	TRBV27	TRBJ2-7	TGTGCCAGCAGACCTTTCCGGACAGGGGGCTTCTCCTACGAGCAGTACTTC	CASRPFRTGGFSYEQYF
few	-	TRBV7-9	TRBJ2-1	TGTGCCAGCAGTTTTTCGGGGGCCTACAATGAGCAGTTCTTC	CASSFSGAYNEQFF
few	-	TRBV7-2	TRBJ2-7	TGTGCCAGCAGCCGGGGCGCTATTTACGAGCAGTACTTC	CASSRGAIYEQYF
few	TRBD1	TRBV5-1	TRBJ2-7	TGCGCCAGCAGCACCCGGGACAGGGGCACCGAGCAGTACTTC	CASSTRDRGTEQYF
few	-	TRBV20-1	TRBJ2-7	TGCAGTGCCGAAGGGAGCTCCGACGAGCAGTACTTC	CSAEGSSDEQYF
few	TRBD1	TRBV29-1	TRBJ2-6	TGCAGCGTGACAGGGGTCGGGGCCAACGTCCTGACTTTC	CSVTGVGANVLTF
few	-	TRBV5-5	TRBJ1-2	TGTGCCAGCGAGACCCTCACCGGCTATGGCTACACCTTC	CASETLTGYGYTF
many	-	TRBV20-1	TRBJ2-5	TGCAGTGCTAGAGATTCCACGGGTCGTAAAGAGACCCAGTACTTC	CSARDSTGRKETQYF
-	-	TRBV20-1	TRBJ2-1	TGCAGTGCTAGTACGGCGAGCTCCTACAATGAGCAGTTCTTC	CSASTASSYNEQFF
few	-	TRBV5-6	TRBJ2-7	TGTGCCAGCAGCAGAACCCCCCAAAGAGTGGGGTCCGAGCAGTACTTC	CASSRTPQRVGSEQYF
-	-	TRBV7-9	TRBJ1-1	TGTGCCAGCAGTTTTTATGGACAGAACACTGAAGCTTTCTTT	CASSFYGQNTEAFF
few	-	TRBV5-4	TRBJ2-7	TGTGCCAGCAGCTTAGGCCTAGGTGGCTACGAGCAGTACTTC	CASSLGLGGYEQYF
few	TRBD1	TRBV30	TRBJ2-3	TGTGCCTGGACCTCACAGGGGATCACAGATACGCAGTATTTT	CAWTSQGITDTQYF
many	-	TRBV5-1	TRBJ2-1	TGCGCCAGCAGCTGGGGAGACGATAGCAGGGGTGTCGAGCAGTTCTTC	CASSWGDDSRGVEQFF
-	-	TRBV12-3/TRBV12-4	TRBJ1-2	TGTGCCAGCAGTTTCCTACCACAGATCCCGAAATCAAACTATGGCTACACCTTC	CASSFLPQIPKSNYGYTF
-	TRBD1	TRBV7-9	TRBJ1-1	TGTGCCAGCAGCATAGGGACAGATGGGGGGTACACTGAAGCTTTCTTT	CASSIGTDGGYTEAFF
few	-	TRBV6-6	TRBJ2-3	TGTGCCAGCAGTTACTTTGCAGATACGCAGTATTTT	CASSYFADTQYF
-	-	TRBV5-1	TRBJ2-7	TGCGCCAGCAGCTTGGGGGGTTGGCAGAACGAGCAGTACTTC	CASSLGGWQNEQYF
-	TRBD2	TRBV12-3/TRBV12-4	TRBJ2-2	TGTGCCAGCAGTTTAGGCGGGAGCTTCGGGGAGCTGTTTTTT	CASSLGGSFGELFF